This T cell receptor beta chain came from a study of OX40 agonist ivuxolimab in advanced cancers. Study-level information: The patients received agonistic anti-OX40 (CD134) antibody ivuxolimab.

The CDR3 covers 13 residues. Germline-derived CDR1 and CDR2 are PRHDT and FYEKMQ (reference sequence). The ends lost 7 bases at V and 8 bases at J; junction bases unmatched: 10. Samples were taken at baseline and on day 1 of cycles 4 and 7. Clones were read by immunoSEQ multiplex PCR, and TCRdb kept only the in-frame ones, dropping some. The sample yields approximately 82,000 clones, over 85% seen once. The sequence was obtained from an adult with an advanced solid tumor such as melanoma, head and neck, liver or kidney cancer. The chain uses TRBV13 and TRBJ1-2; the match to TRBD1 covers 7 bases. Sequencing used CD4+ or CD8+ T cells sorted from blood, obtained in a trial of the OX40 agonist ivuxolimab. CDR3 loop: CASKQGTVRGYTF. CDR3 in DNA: TGTGCCAGCAAACAGGGGACCGTTCGGGGCTACACCTTC. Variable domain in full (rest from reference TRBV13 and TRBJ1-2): AAGVIQSPRHLIKEKRETATLKCYPIPRHDTVYWYQQGPGQDPQFLISFYEKMQSDKGSIPDRFSAQQFSDYHSELNMSSLELGDSALYFCASKQGTVRGYTFGSGTRLTVV.